There are a few counts of the clone carrying this T cell receptor beta chain. The data are from a study of blood T cell repertoires in COVID-19. This CDR3 comprises 15 residues. With V trimmed by 1 base and J by 8 bases, 9 bases remained unmatched. Germline V gene lookup returns CDR1 SGHRS and CDR2 YFSETQ. Assay used: immunoSEQ multiplex PCR; TCRdb lists only in-frame clones, some missing. Of some 260,000 clones listed, over 65% are singletons. The clonotype comes from a woman older than 75 with acute or convalescent COVID-19. Source material: peripheral blood. The rearrangement joins TRBV5-1 to TRBJ2-1, with 7 positions matching TRBD2. CDR3 nucleotides: TGCGCCAGCAGCTTGTCGGGGAGGGGTGGCGATGAGCAGTTCTTC. It yields the protein CASSLSGRGGDEQFF.